Below are 13 T cell receptor beta chains sequenced from a single sample in a study of OX40 agonist ivuxolimab in advanced cancers. Here immunoSEQ multiplex PCR was the method, and the copy in TCRdb shows in-frame clones only, minus some. The sample gives some 80,000 clones, around nine tenths of which show up once; around 0.78% is in the top ten. Sequencing was performed on CD4+ or CD8+ T cells sorted from blood, taken in a trial of the OX40 agonist ivuxolimab. The receptors stem from an adult with an advanced solid tumor such as melanoma, head and neck, liver or kidney cancer.

The CDR3 sequence is CASRKAGGQNQPQHF. The CDR3 coding sequence is TGTGCCAGCAGAAAAGCAGGCGGTCAAAATCAGCCCCAGCATTTT. The rearrangement uses TRBV28 and TRBJ1-5; D is unresolved. The CDR3 covers 15 residues. Trimming left V 6 bases short and J 4 bases short, with 16 bases between. Looked up from germline, CDR1 is MDHEN and CDR2 is SYDVKM.

This sequence joins TRBV30 and TRBJ1-1; D is perhaps TRBD1 (6 bases). This CDR3 is built from 15 residues. The germline V gene encodes CDR1 GTSNPN and CDR2 SVGIG (reference sequence). The germline V and J ends were trimmed by 0 bases and 3 bases, with 14 bases remaining between them. CDR3 loop: CAWSVLGGRDTEAFF. For the CDR3, the DNA is TGTGCCTGGAGTGTACTCGGGGGGCGAGACACTGAAGCTTTCTTT.

The sample holds a few counts of this clone. V and J are TRBV6-1 and TRBJ1-1; D is unresolved. CDR1 and CDR2 from the germline V gene are MNHNS and SASEGT. Between the trimmed V and J ends, which lost 2 bases and 5 bases, there was a span of 6 bases. This CDR3 region has 12 residues. CDR3 residues: CASSESWTEAFF. The CDR3 DNA is TGTGCCAGCAGTGAATCATGGACTGAAGCTTTCTTT.

This clone appeared a single time. The genes are TRBV5-1 and TRBJ2-2; 12 bases match TRBD1. Germline V gene lookup returns CDR1 SGHRS and CDR2 YFSETQ. Unmatched junction bases numbered 14, after V lost 3 bases and J lost 5 bases. The CDR3 has 19 residues. The CDR3 sequence: CASSSGTGGRSGRTGELFF. In DNA form, the CDR3 reads TGCGCCAGCAGCTCCGGGACAGGGGGCAGATCGGGACGGACCGGGGAGCTGTTTTTT.

This chain links TRBV19 with TRBJ2-2; D gene uncertain. The germline V and J ends were trimmed by 6 bases and 4 bases, with 12 bases remaining between them. The germline CDR1 and CDR2 sequences are LNHDA and SQIVND (reference sequence). This CDR3 contains 14 residues. The CDR3 spells CASRYGTFTGELFF. In nucleotides, the CDR3 is TGTGCCAGTAGGTATGGAACATTCACCGGGGAGCTGTTTTTT.

This clone showed up just a few times. The genes are TRBV30 and TRBJ1-2; the D is unclear. Germline values: CDR1 GTSNPN, CDR2 SVGIG (reference sequence). V was pared by 4 bases and J by 5 bases, with 17 bases between. The CDR3 is 14 residues long. The CDR3 DNA follows: TGTGCCTGGAATTCCGGGCGAACTGCTTATGGCTACACCTTC. Translation: CAWNSGRTAYGYTF.

The V call is TRBV4-3, the J call TRBJ1-2; TRBD1 might be the D (5 bases). Germline V lookup: CDR1 LGHNA, CDR2 YSLEER. Trimming pared 0 bases from V and 4 bases from J, leaving 15 bases between. The CDR3 has 16 residues. The CDR3 region has the DNA TGCGCCAGCAGCCAAGACGGGGCGGCATCTTTCTATGGCTACACCTTC. It specifies CASSQDGAASFYGYTF.

This clone was seen just once. The chain joins TRBV6-5 to TRBJ1-2; no clear D. The germline V gene has CDR1 MNHEY and CDR2 SVGAGI. The V end lost 6 bases, the J end lost 1 base, and 9 bases lay between the germline ends. The CDR3 is made up of 13 amino acids. CDR3 nucleotides: TGTGCCAGCAGCCGAGGCGGTAACTATGGCTACACCTTC. It encodes CASSRGGNYGYTF.

J is TRBJ1-6 and V is TRBV28, with 7 bases that match TRBD1. Germline V gene lookup returns CDR1 MDHEN and CDR2 SYDVKM. J gave up 7 bases and V 2 bases, and 14 bases lay outside the gene matches. The CDR3 totals 18 residues. DNA for the CDR3: TGTGCCAGCAGTTTACCCCCCCGAGGGGGCGCGAGAAATTCACCCCTCCACTTT. It specifies CASSLPPRGGARNSPLHF.

The rearrangement links TRBV18 to TRBJ2-1, with 8 bases aligning to TRBD1. The germline V gene has CDR1 KGHSH and CDR2 LQKENI. After removal of 8 bases from V and 6 bases from J, the junction contained 9 bases not matched to a gene. The CDR3 spans 14 residues. CDR3 DNA sequence: TGTGCCAGCCGAGGGACAGGAGTAGGCAATGAGCAGTTCTTC. Translating gives CASRGTGVGNEQFF.

The chain links TRBV5-1 to TRBJ2-7; D ambiguous. The V end lost 0 bases, the J end lost 2 bases, and 9 bases lay between the germline ends. In germline, CDR1 is SGHRS, CDR2 YFSETQ. The CDR3 totals 14 residues. The chain's CDR3 is CASSLGGAPYEQYF. The CDR3 DNA reads TGCGCCAGCAGCTTGGGGGGTGCCCCCTACGAGCAGTACTTC.

The chain links TRBV15 to TRBJ2-3; a possible D gene is TRBD1 (6 bases). The V gene lost 3 bases and the J gene lost 2 bases, with 18 bases spanning the gap. CDR1 LNHNV and CDR2 YYDKDF come from the germline V gene (reference sequence). The CDR3 extends over 17 amino acids. The CDR3: CATSRTAGGQITDTQYF. The CDR3 DNA reads as TGTGCCACCAGCAGGACCGCCGGAGGACAGATCACAGATACGCAGTATTTT.

This chain links TRBV6-6 with TRBJ1-5, with D uncertain. The CDR3 has 13 residues. V was clipped by 1 base and J by 5 bases, with 6 bases between them. Germline CDR1 MNHNY, CDR2 SVGAGI (reference sequence). The DNA for the CDR3 is TGTGCCAGCAGTTACTTAGAGGATCAGCCCCAGCATTTT. Its protein product is CASSYLEDQPQHF.